The 32 T cell receptor beta chains reported below all come from one sample, sequenced in a study of response to subunit inactivated influenza vaccine (dated by TCRdb to the late 2010s). Libraries were prepared through RT-PCR. The sequencing machine was an Illumina HiSeq 2500. TCRdb's own reprocessing of the public reads used fastp at Q25 and MiXCR and kept productive beta chains. CDR3 protein sequences are deduplicated, and each keeps its most common genes and DNA. Counted in this sample were roughly 570,000 distinct CDR3 sequences; approximately 14% of them appeared once. 8.5% to 14% of the sample rests with the top ten. The input for sequencing was PBMCs from blood, taken 11 to 12 days after vaccination. Receptors were obtained from a man in his fifties who received an inactivated influenza vaccine. Donor details come from another sample of the same person, matched by shared clones.

This sequence joins TRBV6-2 or TRBV6-3 and TRBJ2-7, with 9 positions matching TRBD2. Germline loops: CDR1 MNHEY, CDR2 SVGEGT. With 7 bases clipped from V and 2 bases from J, the junction kept 6 bases outside the gene matches. This CDR3 has 14 amino acids. The CDR3 reads CASIAAGGPYEQYF. CDR3 bases: TGTGCCAGCATCGCAGCGGGGGGTCCCTACGAGCAGTACTTC.

This clonotype appeared a few times. This sequence joins TRBV19 and TRBJ2-5; D call uncertain. Per germline, CDR1 LNHDA and CDR2 SQIVND (reference sequence). The CDR3 length is 15 residues. Trimming cost V 6 bases and J 0 bases, with 14 bases left between them. In nucleotides, the CDR3 is TGTGCCAGTAGCCCCACAGTGGGTTACCAAGAGACCCAGTACTTC. Amino acids: CASSPTVGYQETQYF.

In this sample, this clonotype turned up a few times. The chain uses TRBV20-1 and TRBJ1-4, with TRBD1 matching 8 bases. CDR1 DFQATT and CDR2 SNEGSKA come from the germline V gene (reference sequence). Trimming removed 5 bases from V and 8 bases from J; junction bases left unmatched: 7. The CDR3 extends over 13 amino acids. The CDR3 region has the DNA TGCAGTGCTGCTGGACAGGGAAGGGAAAAACTGTTTTTT. Encoded protein: CSAAGQGREKLFF.

The CDR3 is CASSLSGQGHTGELFF. The DNA for the CDR3 is TGTGCCAGCAGCTTATCGGGCCAGGGACACACCGGGGAGCTGTTTTTT. This chain uses TRBV11-2 with TRBJ2-2; possibly TRBD1 or TRBD2 for D (5 bases each). V was cut by 2 bases and J by 3 bases, with 13 bases left in between. The germline V gene encodes CDR1 SGHAT and CDR2 FQNNGV. The CDR3 has 16 residues.

This clonotype was picked up a small number of times. This chain joins TRBV18 and TRBJ2-1, with 8 bases lining up with TRBD1. The CDR3 is made up of 17 amino acids. From germline, CDR1 is KGHSH and CDR2 LQKENI. V lost 5 bases to trimming and J lost 3 bases; unmatched junction nucleotides: 12. Here the CDR3 DNA reads TGTGCCAGCTCAACTCTGACAGGGGCTGTTCACTACAATGAGCAGTTCTTC. It yields the protein CASSTLTGAVHYNEQFF.

This clonotype was seen only a few times. The chain carries TRBV9 and TRBJ2-7, with 7 bases matching TRBD1. This CDR3 is 15 amino acids long. J was trimmed by 3 bases and V by 0 bases; bases with no gene match: 6. The germline gives CDR1 SGDLS, CDR2 YYNGEE. DNA of the CDR3: TGTGCCAGCAGCGTAGCTCCGGGACAGAGCTACGAGCAGTACTTC. Translating it yields CASSVAPGQSYEQYF.

At least ten counts were recorded for this clonotype. This chain links TRBV14 with TRBJ1-3; D gene uncertain. The CDR3 spans 13 residues. CDR1 is SGHDN and CDR2 is FVKESK in the germline V gene. Trimming shortened V by 6 bases and J by 6 bases, and 12 bases separated the two germline ends. The chain's CDR3 is CASRGIQPNTIYF. CDR3 nucleotides: TGTGCCAGCAGAGGTATTCAGCCAAACACCATATATTTT.

V gene TRBV12-3 or TRBV12-4 combines with J gene TRBJ2-7; D might be TRBD1 or TRBD2, each matching 6 bases. Trimming removed 3 bases at V and 0 bases at J, with 12 bases between. This CDR3 comprises 15 residues. The CDR3 region is CASSLYGGASYEQYF. The CDR3 nucleotides read TGTGCCAGCAGTTTGTACGGGGGCGCCTCCTACGAGCAGTACTTC.

The chain carries TRBV28 and TRBJ1-5; D is ambiguous. Germline V lookup: CDR1 MDHEN, CDR2 SYDVKM. This CDR3 contains 14 residues. V lost 6 bases to trimming and J lost 3 bases, with 12 bases between them. The DNA of the CDR3 is TGTGCCAGCAGCGTGAGGTCTTACAATCAGCCCCAGCATTTT. Encoded protein: CASSVRSYNQPQHF.

This clonotype came up many times. The chain carries TRBV15 and TRBJ1-2, with D uncertain. V lost 0 bases, J lost 7 bases, and 9 bases lay in between. Germline CDR1 is LNHNV and CDR2 is YYDKDF (reference sequence). The CDR3 totals 13 residues. CDR3 DNA: TGTGCCACCAGCAGAGATCGGCTGGGTGGCTACACCTTC. Its protein product is CATSRDRLGGYTF.

This clonotype was counted a few times. The genes are TRBV20-1 and TRBJ1-1; 7 bases align to TRBD1. The V segment lost 5 bases and the J segment 2 bases; nucleotides outside the gene matches: 11. Germline V gene data show CDR1 as DFQATT and CDR2 as SNEGSKA (reference sequence). The CDR3 loop spans 15 amino acids. Here the CDR3 DNA reads TGCAGTGCTTACAGGGGAGGTTCGTCAAACACTGAAGCTTTCTTT. Translated: CSAYRGGSSNTEAFF.

The rearrangement joins TRBV7-3 to TRBJ2-3; 10 bases match TRBD2. Germline V lookup: CDR1 SGHTA, CDR2 FQGTGA. CDR3 length equals 17 residues. V trimming: 0 bases; J trimming: 4 bases; junction bases outside the gene matches: 7. CDR3 in amino acids: CASSLTPSGRVSDTQYF. CDR3 DNA: TGTGCCAGCAGCTTAACGCCTAGCGGGAGAGTGTCAGATACGCAGTATTTT.

In DNA, the CDR3 is TGCGCCAGCAGGACTAGCGGCCAGGCAGAGACCCAGTACTTC. It translates to CASRTSGQAETQYF. The chain couples TRBV5-1 to TRBJ2-5; 9 positions agree with TRBD2. This CDR3 region has 14 residues. Germline CDR1 is SGHRS and CDR2 is YFSETQ. J lost 4 bases, V lost 5 bases, and 6 bases had no gene match.

This clonotype appeared a few times. V gene TRBV6-2 or TRBV6-3 combines with J gene TRBJ2-5; 7 positions match TRBD2. V gave up 0 bases and J gave up 2 bases; unmatched junction bases: 6. Germline V CDR1 and CDR2: MNHEY, SVGEGT. The CDR3 sequence is 16 residues long. The CDR3 DNA reads as TGTGCCAGCAGTTACTCGGGGGAGGGGAGGCAAGAGACCCAGTACTTC. This sequence encodes CASSYSGEGRQETQYF.

This clonotype was counted only a few times. In DNA, the CDR3 is TGTGCCAGCAGTGAATTCGGGCGTGGTTCCTACGAGCAGTACTTC. Its protein is CASSEFGRGSYEQYF. The chain is built from TRBV25-1 and TRBJ2-7; no definite D call. Germline V gene sequence: CDR1 MGHDK, CDR2 SYGVNS. Trimming stripped 1 base from V and 1 base from J, with 11 bases between. The CDR3 spans 15 residues.

The J gene is TRBJ2-2, the V gene TRBV5-1, with a possible D match to TRBD1 (5 bases). There are 15 residues in the CDR3. Trimming shortened V by 4 bases and J by 4 bases, and 14 bases separated the two germline ends. Germline V gene sequence: CDR1 SGHRS, CDR2 YFSETQ. The CDR3 nucleotides are TGCGCCAGCAGCAAGGACACCTCGAGCACCGGGGAGCTGTTTTTT. It codes for CASSKDTSSTGELFF.

This clonotype was seen a few times. The V call is TRBV13, the J call TRBJ1-4, with a possible D match to TRBD1 (6 bases). CDR1 is PRHDT and CDR2 is FYEKMQ in the germline V gene (reference sequence). The germline V and J ends were trimmed by 5 bases and 7 bases, with 17 bases remaining between them. The CDR3 loop spans 15 amino acids. The DNA of the CDR3 is TGTGCCAGCAGCCCCAGCGGGGGGCGCTTTGAAAAACTGTTTTTT. Residues: CASSPSGGRFEKLFF.

This clonotype was seen more than once but under ten times. Here the CDR3 DNA reads TGTGCCAGCAGCCTCCGGGACAGGGGGCTTTGGACCGGGGAGCTGTTTTTT. It translates to CASSLRDRGLWTGELFF. The chain links TRBV6-2 or TRBV6-3 to TRBJ2-2; 12 nucleotides agree with TRBD1. J lost 5 bases, V lost 6 bases, and 10 bases had no gene match. The CDR3 spans 17 residues. CDR1 is MNHEY and CDR2 is SVGEGT in the germline V gene.

This clonotype was counted between two and nine times. The genes are TRBV11-1 and TRBJ2-3; 8 bases agree with TRBD2. Germline V lookup: CDR1 SGHAT, CDR2 FQDESV (reference sequence). The CDR3 is 18 residues long. J lost 6 bases, V lost 1 base, and 15 bases had no gene match. The CDR3, as DNA: TGTGCCAGCAGCTTAGTCACGTCTAGCGGGTGGGTTTTGGATACGCAGTATTTT. Protein product: CASSLVTSSGWVLDTQYF.

This clonotype has more than one count but fewer than ten. The rearrangement joins TRBV30 to TRBJ2-2, with unresolved D. V was trimmed by 3 bases and J by 0 bases, leaving 14 bases between them. The CDR3 has 16 amino acids. Germline values: CDR1 GTSNPN, CDR2 SVGIG (reference sequence). The chain's CDR3 is CAWRHPKRSNTGELFF. The CDR3 DNA reads TGTGCCTGGAGGCACCCCAAGCGTTCGAACACCGGGGAGCTGTTTTTT.

Written as DNA, the CDR3 is TGTGCCAGCAGTAAGTCAGCCAACACCGGGGAGCTGTTTTTT. Its protein product is CASSKSANTGELFF. The gene calls are TRBV6-1 and TRBJ2-2; unclear D gene. From germline, CDR1 is MNHNS and CDR2 SASEGT. V lost 5 bases to trimming and J lost 2 bases, with 9 bases between them. The CDR3 contains 14 residues.

The chain couples TRBV29-1 to TRBJ2-1, with TRBD1 as a possible D gene (5 bases). CDR1 is SQVTM, CDR2 ANQGSEA, per germline. Trimming left V 0 bases short and J 2 bases short, with 11 bases between. This CDR3 has 15 amino acids. CDR3 protein: CSVEDWAGPYNEQFF. As DNA, the CDR3 is TGCAGCGTTGAAGATTGGGCAGGGCCCTACAATGAGCAGTTCTTC.

This clonotype came up many times. V usage is TRBV7-9 and J usage is TRBJ1-4; no clear D gene. V shed 4 bases and J shed 6 bases, with 12 bases lying between them. This CDR3 has 14 amino acids. The germline V gene encodes CDR1 SEHNR and CDR2 FQNEAQ (reference sequence). CDR3 sequence: CASSYFGVDEKLFF. In DNA form, the CDR3 reads TGTGCCAGCAGCTATTTTGGGGTGGATGAAAAACTGTTTTTT.

This clonotype has a handful of counts. CDR3 nucleotides: TGTGCCAGCAGCTTTGGGGTCCCCGGGGAGCTGTTTTTT. Its protein product is CASSFGVPGELFF. The V call is TRBV5-4, the J call TRBJ2-2, with D unresolved. The CDR3 is 13 residues long. Trimming stripped 2 bases from V and 6 bases from J, with 8 bases between. Per germline, CDR1 SGHNT and CDR2 YYREEE (reference sequence).

This chain uses TRBV4-2 with TRBJ2-1, with 10 bases fitting TRBD2. The CDR3 sequence is 19 residues long. The V gene end was trimmed by 4 bases and the J gene end by 0 bases; junction bases not matched to a gene: 12. Germline CDR1 reads LGHNA; CDR2 reads YNFKEQ. In DNA, the CDR3 is TGTGCCAGCAGCCGCGGGGCTAGCGGGGGACGAAGCTCCTACAATGAGCAGTTCTTC. Translating gives CASSRGASGGRSSYNEQFF.

This clonotype was seen only a few times. In DNA, the CDR3 is TGTGCCACCAGCAGAGGGACTAGCGGGGGGGAAGAGACCCAGTACTTC. Protein sequence: CATSRGTSGGEETQYF. The J gene is TRBJ2-5, the V gene TRBV15; 15 bases map to TRBD2. CDR1 is LNHNV, CDR2 YYDKDF, per germline (reference sequence). The CDR3 has 16 amino acids. Trimming at V came to 1 base and at J to 3 bases, leaving 0 bases not matched to a gene.

This clonotype was seen at least ten times. The rearrangement uses TRBV5-1 and TRBJ1-5, with D possibly TRBD1 on 5 matching bases. The germline CDR1 and CDR2 sequences are SGHRS and YFSETQ. V lost 4 bases and J lost 6, with 11 bases in between. The CDR3 has 13 amino acids. This chain's CDR3 is CASSEGFGQPQHF. In DNA form, the CDR3 reads TGCGCCAGCAGCGAGGGGTTCGGTCAGCCCCAGCATTTT. The variable domain in full, with the rest retrieved from reference TRBV5-1 and TRBJ1-5, is KAGVTQTPRYLIKTRGQQVTLSCSPISGHRSVSWYQQTPGQGLQFLFEYFSETQRNKGNFPGRFSGRQFSNSRSEMNVSTLELGDSALYLCASSEGFGQPQHFGDGTRLSIL.

In its sample, this clonotype was seen a few times. This chain joins TRBV19 and TRBJ1-2; D is unresolved. CDR3 length equals 11 residues. V was trimmed by 6 bases and J by 2 bases, leaving 4 bases between them. From germline, CDR1 is LNHDA and CDR2 SQIVND (reference sequence). DNA for the CDR3: TGTGCCAGTAGCGAAAACTATGGCTACACCTTC. Protein sequence: CASSENYGYTF.

The gene calls are TRBV5-1 and TRBJ1-2; a weak D match, TRBD1 (5 bases). The CDR3 runs to 14 residues. Germline values: CDR1 SGHRS, CDR2 YFSETQ. V dropped 4 bases and J dropped 6 bases, with 16 bases sitting between them. CDR3 protein: CASSRGGGSDGYTF. The DNA of the CDR3 is TGCGCCAGCAGCAGGGGAGGAGGGAGTGATGGCTACACCTTC. The entire variable domain, with the rest obtained from reference TRBV5-1 and TRBJ1-2, is as follows: KAGVTQTPRYLIKTRGQQVTLSCSPISGHRSVSWYQQTPGQGLQFLFEYFSETQRNKGNFPGRFSGRQFSNSRSEMNVSTLELGDSALYLCASSRGGGSDGYTFGSGTRLTVV.

The genes are TRBV5-6 and TRBJ2-7, with D maybe TRBD2 (5 bases). CDR1 SGHDT and CDR2 YYEEEE come from the germline V gene. The CDR3 length is 13 residues. Deletions cut 3 bases from V and 1 base from J, with 8 bases between. For the CDR3, the DNA is TGTGCCAGCAGCTGGACTCTTTCCTACGAGCAGTACTTC. Translation: CASSWTLSYEQYF.

This clonotype was recorded many times. Here the CDR3 reads CASSLVGGLGVYNEQFF. The CDR3 DNA is TGTGCCAGCAGCTTAGTAGGCGGGCTTGGGGTTTACAATGAGCAGTTCTTC. The rearrangement uses TRBV11-2 and TRBJ2-1, with D possibly matching TRBD2 (5 bases). Trimming pared 1 base from V and 4 bases from J, leaving 17 bases between. The CDR3 loop spans 17 amino acids. Germline CDR1 is SGHAT and CDR2 is FQNNGV.

The genes are TRBV20-1 and TRBJ2-2; 11 bases map to TRBD2. V lost 2 bases to trimming and J lost 7 bases; unmatched junction nucleotides: 9. Germline CDR1 DFQATT, CDR2 SNEGSKA (reference sequence). The CDR3 is 16 residues long. CDR3 nucleotide sequence: TGCAGTGCTAGACCTACTAGCGGGGGATTCGGCGGGGAGCTGTTTTTT. This encodes CSARPTSGGFGGELFF.